One and the same sample provided the 14 T cell receptor beta chains below, sequenced in a study of beta chain features in type 1 diabetes. Study-wide results and limits: Among all four CD4+ subsets, Type 1 diabetes patients had TCRB CDR3s that were moderately but significantly shorter.

For these receptors, no antigen is known. Expressed TCRB transcripts were sequenced because the isolated RNA had all been reverse transcribed beforehand. Sequencing used immunoSEQ multiplex PCR; TCRdb keeps in-frame clones, though not all of them. In the table there are more than 55,000 clones, roughly half of which are singletons. The sequencing sample was made of Tregs from blood. These receptors came from a woman between 40 and 50 years old with type 1 diabetes.

This clone was seen only a few times. The rearrangement links TRBV7-3 to TRBJ2-2; D unclear. Between the trimmed V and J ends, which lost 3 bases and 6 bases, there was a span of 14 bases. Germline assignment: CDR1 SGHTA and CDR2 FQGTGA. The CDR3 runs to 15 residues. CDR3 sequence: CASSFNPGVAGELFF. The CDR3 DNA reads as TGTGCCAGCAGCTTTAATCCGGGTGTAGCCGGGGAGCTGTTTTTT.

The chain joins TRBV6-5 to TRBJ1-1; 9 positions agree with TRBD1. The CDR3 is made up of 14 amino acids. The trim removed 7 bases at V and 3 bases at J, leaving 6 bases unmatched. Germline CDR1 is MNHEY and CDR2 is SVGAGI. The CDR3 nucleotides are TGTGCCAGCATTCTCGGACAGGGGTACACTGAAGCTTTCTTT. This sequence encodes CASILGQGYTEAFF.

The chain couples TRBV28 to TRBJ2-1, with D possibly TRBD2 on 7 matching bases. V lost 8 bases and J 8 bases, leaving 16 bases between the germline ends. CDR1 is MDHEN, CDR2 SYDVKM, per germline. CDR3 length equals 13 residues. CDR3 DNA: TGTGCCAGCCCCTGGGGGGGGACATATGAGCAGTTCTTC. It yields the protein CASPWGGTYEQFF. The full variable domain, rest sourced from reference TRBV28 and TRBJ2-1, is DVKVTQSSRYLVKRTGEKVFLECVQDMDHENMFWYRQDPGLGLRLIYFSYDVKMKEKGDIPEGYSVSREKKERFSLILESASTNQTSMYLCASPWGGTYEQFFGPGTRLTVL.

The chain links TRBV2 to TRBJ2-2; D is perhaps TRBD2 (5 bases). This CDR3 region has 13 residues. Per germline, CDR1 SNHLY and CDR2 FYNNEI. Trimming took off 4 bases at V and 8 bases at J, with 11 bases between the two ends. CDR3 in amino acids: CASSGLAAGELFF. CDR3 coding DNA: TGTGCCAGCAGTGGGCTAGCCGCTGGGGAGCTGTTTTTT.

The table lists this clone with a few counts. The chain combines TRBV6-5 with TRBJ2-7, with TRBD2 matching 7 bases. Germline V gives CDR1 MNHEY, CDR2 SVGAGI. This CDR3 contains 15 residues. Trimming cost V 6 bases and J 2 bases; bases outside gene matches: 10. The CDR3 loop reads CASRTSRTTPYEQYF. DNA of the CDR3: TGTGCCAGCAGGACTAGCCGCACGACGCCCTACGAGCAGTACTTC.

This clone turned up a few times. The chain couples TRBV6-1 to TRBJ1-2, with 8 bases matching TRBD1. This CDR3 has 19 residues. The V and J ends lost 0 bases and 4 bases, in that order; junction bases with no gene match: 16. CDR1 MNHNS and CDR2 SASEGT come from the germline V gene. The CDR3 DNA follows: TGTGCCAGCAGTGAAGCGCTTCGGTCAGGGGGCCCGGCCCTCTATGGCTACACCTTC. Its translation is CASSEALRSGGPALYGYTF.

With regard to this clone: A read error may produce the germline difference seen at one junction end. As DNA, the CDR3 is TGTGCCAGCAGCTTAGGGATAAATCCCTTGAACACTAAAGCTTTCTTT. It codes for CASSLGINPLNTKAFF. V and J are TRBV7-8 and TRBJ1-1, with D hard to call. The CDR3 is 16 residues long. The germline CDR1 and CDR2 sequences are SGHVS and FQNEAQ.

This clone has just a few counts. The genes are TRBV7-9 and TRBJ2-3, with TRBD1 identical over 8 bases. The V segment lost 3 bases and the J segment 0 bases; nucleotides outside the gene matches: 2. The CDR3 spans 15 residues. The V gene's germline CDR1 is SEHNR and CDR2 FQNEAQ (reference sequence). In DNA, the CDR3 is TGTGCCAGCAGCTTCCAGGGGGCTAGCACAGATACGCAGTATTTT. This gives the protein CASSFQGASTDTQYF.

This clone was counted once. This chain links TRBV11-2 with TRBJ1-1; D remains unclear. Trimming left V 2 bases short and J 1 base short, with 8 bases between. This CDR3 is 14 amino acids long. Germline V gene lookup returns CDR1 SGHAT and CDR2 FQNNGV. The CDR3 is CASSLWLANTEAFF. CDR3 coding DNA: TGTGCCAGCAGCTTATGGTTAGCGAACACTGAAGCTTTCTTT.

The chain has TRBV4-3 and TRBJ1-2; TRBD1 is a possible D gene (6 bases). CDR1 and CDR2 from the germline V gene are LGHNA and YSLEER. V shed 0 bases and J shed 2 bases, with 16 bases lying between them. This CDR3 comprises 17 residues. CDR3 DNA sequence: TGCGCCAGCAGCCAAGACGTAGGGCAGGGGATAAACTATGGCTACACCTTC. This translates into CASSQDVGQGINYGYTF.

This clone was seen just once. The rearrangement uses TRBV20-1 and TRBJ2-3; unclear D gene. Trimming pared 5 bases from V and 2 bases from J, leaving 5 bases between. Germline assignment: CDR1 DFQATT and CDR2 SNEGSKA (reference sequence). This CDR3 contains 11 residues. The CDR3 sequence is CSAGLTDTQYF. DNA of the CDR3: TGCAGTGCTGGCCTCACAGATACGCAGTATTTT.

The V and J genes are TRBV27 and TRBJ1-5; D unresolved. Germline V gives CDR1 MNHEY, CDR2 SMNVEV (reference sequence). The germline V and J ends were trimmed by 6 bases and 0 bases, with 12 bases remaining between them. This CDR3 region has 15 residues. In DNA form, the CDR3 reads TGTGCCAGCAGGCCTACGATCGATAGCAATCAGCCCCAGCATTTT. Its protein is CASRPTIDSNQPQHF.

The V and J genes are TRBV5-1 and TRBJ1-2; D is unclear. The germline V gene has CDR1 SGHRS and CDR2 YFSETQ. The V end was cut by 0 bases, the J end by 12 bases, with 9 bases between. The CDR3 is 11 residues long. The CDR3 protein is CASSLGEAHTF. Written as DNA, the CDR3 is TGCGCCAGCAGCTTGGGCGAGGCGCACACCTTC.

Turning to this clone: Germline is not matched at one junction end, which may reflect a read error. This sample includes further DNA sequences coding for the same CDR3. The rearrangement joins TRBV7-2 to TRBJ1-6; 8 positions agree with TRBD1. Germline CDR1 SGHTA, CDR2 FQGNSA. The CDR3 has 15 residues. The chain's CDR3 is CASREQGVSNSPLHF. DNA for the CDR3: TGTGCCAGCAGAGAACAGGGGGTTTCTAATTCCCCCCTCCACTTT.